Following are 15 T cell receptor beta chains from one sample sequenced in a study of blood T cell repertoires in COVID-19. Assay: immunoSEQ multiplex PCR; the TCRdb copy retains only in-frame clones and omits some. The sample yields approximately 240,000 clones, roughly four fifths seen once. The specimen was PBMCs or T cells enriched from blood (not recorded which). Receptor source: a woman aged 35 to 49 with acute COVID-19.

Comments on this clone: A junction end diverges from the germline sequence, so it may reflect a read error. The chain recombines TRBV14 with TRBJ1-2; 9 bases align to TRBD1. This CDR3 has 11 amino acids. The germline gives CDR1 SGHDN, CDR2 FVKESK. The CDR3 DNA sequence: TGTGCCAGCAGCCAAGTGACAGGGGGACCCTTC. Protein sequence: CASSQVTGGPF. The variable domain in full, with the rest retrieved from reference TRBV14 and TRBJ1-2, is EAGVTQFPSHSVIEKGQTVTLRCDPISGHDNLYWYRRVMGKEIKFLLHFVKESKQDESGMPNNRFLAERTGGTYSTLKVQPAELEDSGVYFCASSQVTGGPFGSGTRLTVV.

The genes are TRBV7-2 and TRBJ1-2; TRBD1 agrees at 7 bases. Germline V lookup: CDR1 SGHTA, CDR2 FQGNSA. After removal of 1 base from V and 4 bases from J, the junction contained 6 bases not matched to a gene. The CDR3 totals 15 residues. The CDR3 sequence: CASSLGTGQPYGYTF. The CDR3 DNA is TGTGCCAGCAGCTTAGGTACGGGACAGCCCTATGGCTACACCTTC.

This clone was recorded only once. The chain carries TRBV10-3 and TRBJ2-7; 9 bases agree with TRBD1. After removal of 3 bases from V and 3 bases from J, the junction contained 12 bases not matched to a gene. The CDR3 contains 17 residues. Germline V gene lookup returns CDR1 ENHRY and CDR2 SYGVKD. CDR3 amino acids: CAISDLGSDRGRYEQYF. The CDR3 DNA is TGTGCCATCAGTGATTTGGGCTCGGACAGGGGACGCTACGAGCAGTACTTC.

The chain uses TRBV12-3 or TRBV12-4 and TRBJ1-2, with D possibly TRBD1 on 6 matching bases. This CDR3 is built from 13 residues. Trimming cost V 6 bases and J 6 bases, with 14 bases left between them. The CDR3 loop reads CASSPNRVDGYTF. CDR3 coding DNA: TGTGCCAGCAGCCCCAACAGGGTTGATGGCTACACCTTC.

The chain joins TRBV10-2 to TRBJ2-1, with D possibly matching TRBD1 (5 bases). Germline V CDR1 and CDR2: WSHSY, SAAADI. The CDR3 extends over 12 amino acids. V was cut by 6 bases and J by 8 bases, with 11 bases left in between. This chain's CDR3 is CASRPGYDEQFF. CDR3 DNA: TGCGCCAGCAGACCAGGGTACGATGAGCAGTTCTTC.

This chain connects TRBV7-2 to TRBJ2-7; a weak D match, TRBD1 (6 bases). The germline V and J ends were trimmed by 5 bases and 0 bases, with 14 bases remaining between them. Germline V gene sequence: CDR1 SGHTA, CDR2 FQGNSA. This CDR3 has 15 amino acids. CDR3 sequence: CASSPRGESSYEQYF. The CDR3 DNA reads TGTGCCAGCAGCCCCAGGGGTGAGAGCTCCTACGAGCAGTACTTC.

The rearrangement uses TRBV9 and TRBJ1-3, with D perhaps matching TRBD1 (5 bases). Trimming stripped 0 bases from V and 6 bases from J, with 19 bases between. CDR1 is SGDLS, CDR2 YYNGEE, per germline. The CDR3 totals 17 residues. CDR3 DNA sequence: TGTGCCAGCAGCGTAGGATTGGTCTGGCAGGGTAAAAACACCATATATTTT. Encoded protein: CASSVGLVWQGKNTIYF. The complete variable domain, with remaining parts taken from reference TRBV9 and TRBJ1-3, reads DSGVTQTPKHLITATGQRVTLRCSPRSGDLSVYWYQQSLDQGLQFLIQYYNGEERAKGNILERFSAQQFPDLHSELNLSSLELGDSALYFCASSVGLVWQGKNTIYFGEGSWLTVV.

V gene TRBV28 combines with J gene TRBJ2-3; D is unresolved. V lost 8 bases and J lost 0, with 6 bases in between. CDR3 length: 12 residues. Germline V gives CDR1 MDHEN, CDR2 SYDVKM. CDR3 sequence reads: CASDTSTDTQYF. The CDR3 DNA sequence: TGTGCCAGCGATACTAGCACAGATACGCAGTATTTT.

The genes are TRBV5-1 and TRBJ2-7; D unresolved. The germline V gene encodes CDR1 SGHRS and CDR2 YFSETQ. The CDR3 spans 13 residues. Trimming left V 1 base short and J 7 bases short, with 12 bases between. CDR3 nucleotide sequence: TGCGCCAGCAGCTTGTTGTCGGAGATGGAGCAGTACTTC. Residues: CASSLLSEMEQYF.

V gene TRBV19 combines with J gene TRBJ1-3, with D unresolved. V was pared by 7 bases and J by 0 bases, with 10 bases between. The CDR3 covers 14 residues. Germline V gene sequence: CDR1 LNHDA, CDR2 SQIVND (reference sequence). CDR3 nucleotides: TGTGCCAGTAAATTTTCAAACTCTGGAAACACCATATATTTT. Translated, it gives CASKFSNSGNTIYF.

The chain combines TRBV25-1 with TRBJ1-4; 10 bases match TRBD1. The CDR3 contains 13 residues. Unmatched junction bases numbered 2, after V lost 8 bases and J lost 5 bases. Germline values: CDR1 MGHDK, CDR2 SYGVNS. CDR3 nucleotide sequence: TGTGCCAGCTGGGACAGGGGAAATGAAAAACTGTTTTTT. It is translated as CASWDRGNEKLFF.

V is TRBV11-3 and J is TRBJ2-1, with 10 bases lining up with TRBD2. Germline V lookup: CDR1 SGHNT, CDR2 YENEEA. The CDR3 length is 15 residues. J was trimmed by 8 bases and V by 3 bases; bases with no gene match: 7. CDR3 coding DNA: TGTGCCAGCAGCTTCCTACTAGCGGGACGAGATGAGCAGTTCTTC. Its protein product is CASSFLLAGRDEQFF.

This clone was seen only once. The chain combines TRBV10-1 with TRBJ2-5; a weak D match, TRBD2 (5 bases). V was cut by 2 bases and J by 4 bases, with 20 bases left in between. Looked up from germline, CDR1 is WNHNN and CDR2 is SYGVQD (reference sequence). This CDR3 has 17 amino acids. The CDR3 protein is CASSEGVQRNLRETQYF. In DNA, the CDR3 is TGCGCCAGCAGTGAGGGGGTTCAGCGGAACCTGAGAGAGACCCAGTACTTC.

This clone was counted between two and nine times. V gene TRBV2 combines with J gene TRBJ1-3; D gene uncertain. V was clipped by 6 bases and J by 0 bases, with 9 bases between them. Germline V gene sequence: CDR1 SNHLY, CDR2 FYNNEI. This CDR3 has 14 residues. CDR3: CASSPQFSGNTIYF. CDR3 coding DNA: TGTGCCAGCAGCCCACAATTCTCTGGAAACACCATATATTTT. Based on the CDR3 plus reference TRBV2 and TRBJ1-3, the full variable domain is EPEVTQTPSHQVTQMGQEVILRCVPISNHLYFYWYRQILGQKVEFLVSFYNNEISEKSEIFDDQFSVERPDGSNFTLKIRSTKLEDSAMYFCASSPQFSGNTIYFGEGSWLTVV.

This clone occurred once. The chain employs TRBV11-2 and TRBJ2-1; 7 nucleotides align to TRBD2. CDR3 length equals 16 residues. The germline V gene encodes CDR1 SGHAT and CDR2 FQNNGV. Losses at the gene ends were 5 bases for V and 7 bases for J; bases not matched to a gene: 14. In DNA form, the CDR3 reads TGTGCCAGCAGCGCTACCCCCCAAGGACTAGATAATGAGCAGTTCTTC. This encodes CASSATPQGLDNEQFF.